This record looks at one T cell receptor (beta chain) sequence and its context. Antigen: not known. Diagnostic assessment was based on clinical symptoms, serum thyroxine and TRAb, thyroid ultrasound and orbital computed tomography. TCR beta CDR3 regions were amplified from RNA transcripts. First-round RT-PCR of the TCR CDR3 relied on the HTBI primer set. Via MiXCR, TCRdb re-called the multiplex PCR reads, giving one row per CDR3 protein. In the table there are about 600,000 distinct CDR3 sequences, approximately 15% of which are singletons. Germline-derived CDR1 and CDR2 are WSHSY and SAAADI. V lost 6 bases and J lost 3; bases outside the gene matches: 10. The CDR3 is 16 amino acids. This sample stems from a study of T cells in Graves' hyperthyroidism and ophthalmopathy. Background on the study: At the time of initial diagnosis and before any treatment, peripheral blood was collected.

Study outcomes and limitations: In the analysis, a 13 V-J model separated ophthalmopathy from stable hyperthyroidism. Blood shared most expanded thyroid clonotypes above 0.001.

Source material: blood. The J gene is TRBJ2-3, the V gene TRBV10-2, with 9 bases aligning to TRBD2. This TCR derives from a woman aged 40 to 50 with Graves' ophthalmopathy. The CDR3 DNA reads TGCGCCAGCAGGCTAGCGGGAAGAGGTGGGACAGATACGCAGTATTTT. It is translated as CASRLAGRGGTDTQYF.